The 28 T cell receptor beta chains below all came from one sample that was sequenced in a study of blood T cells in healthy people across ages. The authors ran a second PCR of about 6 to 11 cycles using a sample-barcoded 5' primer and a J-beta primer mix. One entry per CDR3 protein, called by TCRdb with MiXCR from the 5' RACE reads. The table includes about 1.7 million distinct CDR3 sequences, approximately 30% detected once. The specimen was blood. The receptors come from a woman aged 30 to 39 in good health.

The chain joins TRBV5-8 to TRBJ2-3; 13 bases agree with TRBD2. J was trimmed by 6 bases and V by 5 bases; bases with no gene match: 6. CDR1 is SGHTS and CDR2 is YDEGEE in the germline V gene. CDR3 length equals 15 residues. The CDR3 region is CASRLAGGFKDTQYF. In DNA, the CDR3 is TGTGCCAGCAGACTAGCGGGAGGGTTCAAGGATACGCAGTATTTT.

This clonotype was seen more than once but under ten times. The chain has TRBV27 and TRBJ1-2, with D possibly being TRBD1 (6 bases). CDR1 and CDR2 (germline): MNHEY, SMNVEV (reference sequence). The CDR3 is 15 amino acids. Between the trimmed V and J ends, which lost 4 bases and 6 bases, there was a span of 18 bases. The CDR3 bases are TGTGCCAGCAGTTGGAGAACAGGGAGCTCTAATGGCTACACCTTC. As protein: CASSWRTGSSNGYTF.

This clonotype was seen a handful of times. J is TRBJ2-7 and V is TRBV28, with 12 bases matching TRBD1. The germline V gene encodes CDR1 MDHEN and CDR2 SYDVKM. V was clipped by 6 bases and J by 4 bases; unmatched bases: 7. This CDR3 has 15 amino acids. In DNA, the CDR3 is TGTGCCAGCAGACGGGGGACAGGGGGCGGATACGAGCAGTACTTC. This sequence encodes CASRRGTGGGYEQYF.

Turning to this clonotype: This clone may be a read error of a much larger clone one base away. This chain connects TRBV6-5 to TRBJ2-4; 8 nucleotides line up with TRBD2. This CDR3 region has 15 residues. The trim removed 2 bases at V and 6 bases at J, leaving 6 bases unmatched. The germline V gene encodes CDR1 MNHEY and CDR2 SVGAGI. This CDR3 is CASSYRAGVGNIQYF. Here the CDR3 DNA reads TGTGCCAGCAGTTACAGAGCGGGAGTCGGAAACATTCAGTACTTC.

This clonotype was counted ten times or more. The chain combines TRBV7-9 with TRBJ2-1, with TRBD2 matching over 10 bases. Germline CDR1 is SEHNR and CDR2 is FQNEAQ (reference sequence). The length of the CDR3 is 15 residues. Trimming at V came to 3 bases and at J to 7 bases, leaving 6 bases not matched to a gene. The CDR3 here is CASSLGSGRLNEQFF. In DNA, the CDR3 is TGTGCCAGCAGCTTGGGTAGCGGGAGGTTAAATGAGCAGTTCTTC.

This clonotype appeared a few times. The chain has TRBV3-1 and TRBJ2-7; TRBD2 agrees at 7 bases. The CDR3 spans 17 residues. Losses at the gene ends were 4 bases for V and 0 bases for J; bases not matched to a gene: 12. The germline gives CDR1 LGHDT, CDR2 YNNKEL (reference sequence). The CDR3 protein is CASSLSPGGSSSYEQYF. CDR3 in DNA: TGTGCCAGCAGCCTAAGTCCCGGCGGGAGTTCCTCCTACGAGCAGTACTTC.

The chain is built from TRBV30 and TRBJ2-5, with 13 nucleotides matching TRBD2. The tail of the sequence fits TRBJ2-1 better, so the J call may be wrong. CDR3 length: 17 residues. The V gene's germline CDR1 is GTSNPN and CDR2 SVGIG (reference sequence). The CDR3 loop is CAWSEGTSGEGGETQFF. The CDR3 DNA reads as TGTGCCTGGAGTGAGGGGACTAGCGGGGAGGGAGGAGAGACCCAGTTCTTC.

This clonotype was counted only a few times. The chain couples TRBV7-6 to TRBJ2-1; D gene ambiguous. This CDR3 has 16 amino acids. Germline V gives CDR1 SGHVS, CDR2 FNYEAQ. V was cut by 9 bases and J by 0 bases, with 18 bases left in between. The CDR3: CASANGRSSSYNEQFF. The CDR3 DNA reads TGTGCCAGTGCGAATGGACGGTCGAGCTCCTACAATGAGCAGTTCTTC.

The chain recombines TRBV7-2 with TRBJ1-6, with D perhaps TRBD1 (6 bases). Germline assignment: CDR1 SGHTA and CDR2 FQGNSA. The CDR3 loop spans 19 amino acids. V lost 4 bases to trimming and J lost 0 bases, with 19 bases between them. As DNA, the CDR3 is TGTGCCAGCAGCTCAGGAGCCTCAACAGGGAGCTCCTATAATTCACCCCTCCACTTT. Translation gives CASSSGASTGSSYNSPLHF.

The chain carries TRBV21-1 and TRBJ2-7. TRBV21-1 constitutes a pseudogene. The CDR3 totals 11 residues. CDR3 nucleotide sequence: TGTGCCAGCAGCAAAGGCGACGAGCAGTACTTC. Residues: CASSKGDEQYF.

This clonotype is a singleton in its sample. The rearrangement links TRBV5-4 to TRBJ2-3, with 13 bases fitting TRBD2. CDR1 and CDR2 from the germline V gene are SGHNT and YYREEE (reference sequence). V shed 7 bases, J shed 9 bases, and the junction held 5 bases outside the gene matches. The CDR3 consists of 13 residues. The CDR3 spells CASGGGLAGTQYF. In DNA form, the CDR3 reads TGTGCCAGCGGCGGGGGACTAGCGGGGACGCAGTATTTT.

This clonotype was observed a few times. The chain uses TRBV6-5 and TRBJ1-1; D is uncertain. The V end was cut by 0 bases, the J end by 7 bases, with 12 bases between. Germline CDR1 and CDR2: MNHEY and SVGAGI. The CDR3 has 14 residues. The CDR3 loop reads CASSYSYSGVEAFF. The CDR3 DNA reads TGTGCCAGCAGTTACTCGTATTCTGGTGTTGAAGCTTTCTTT.

CDR3 residues: CASSSQGNNYGYTF. The CDR3 coding sequence is TGTGCCAGCAGCTCTCAAGGGAACAACTATGGCTACACCTTC. The genes are TRBV7-2 and TRBJ1-2; D unclear. Germline V gene data show CDR1 as SGHTA and CDR2 as FQGNSA. The CDR3 spans 14 residues. Trimming took 4 bases from V and 2 from J, leaving 11 bases between them.

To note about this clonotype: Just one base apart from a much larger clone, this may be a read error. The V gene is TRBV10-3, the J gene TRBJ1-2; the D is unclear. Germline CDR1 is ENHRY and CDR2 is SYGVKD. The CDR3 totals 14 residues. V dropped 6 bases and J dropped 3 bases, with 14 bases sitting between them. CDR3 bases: TGTGCCATCAGCGATCGACTGGAGGACTATGGCTACACCTTC. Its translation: CAISDRLEDYGYTF.

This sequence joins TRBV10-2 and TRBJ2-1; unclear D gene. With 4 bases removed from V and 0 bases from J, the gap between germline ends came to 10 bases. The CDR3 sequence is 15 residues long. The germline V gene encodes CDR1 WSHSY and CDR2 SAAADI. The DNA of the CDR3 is TGCGCCAGCAGTGCTTTCTCAAACTCCTACAATGAGCAGTTCTTC. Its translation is CASSAFSNSYNEQFF.

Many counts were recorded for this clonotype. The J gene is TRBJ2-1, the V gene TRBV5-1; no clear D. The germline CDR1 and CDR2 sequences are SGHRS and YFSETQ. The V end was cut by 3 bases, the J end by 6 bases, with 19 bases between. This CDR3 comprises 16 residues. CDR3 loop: CASSWPDGSARNEQFF. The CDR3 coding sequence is TGCGCCAGCAGCTGGCCGGACGGGTCTGCCCGCAATGAGCAGTTCTTC.

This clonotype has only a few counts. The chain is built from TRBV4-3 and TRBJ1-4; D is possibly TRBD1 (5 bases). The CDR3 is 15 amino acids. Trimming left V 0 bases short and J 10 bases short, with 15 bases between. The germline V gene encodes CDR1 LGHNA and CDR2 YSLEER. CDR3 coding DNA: TGCGCCAGCAGCCAAGATCTGGGGGTGAGGAGAAAACTGTTTTTT. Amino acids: CASSQDLGVRRKLFF.

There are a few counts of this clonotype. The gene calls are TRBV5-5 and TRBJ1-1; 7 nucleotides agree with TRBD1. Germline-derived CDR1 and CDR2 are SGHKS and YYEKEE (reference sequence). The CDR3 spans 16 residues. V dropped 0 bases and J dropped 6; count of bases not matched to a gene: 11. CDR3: CASSLVGRGEFAEAFF. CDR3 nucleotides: TGTGCCAGCAGCTTGGTAGGCAGGGGGGAATTCGCTGAAGCTTTCTTT.

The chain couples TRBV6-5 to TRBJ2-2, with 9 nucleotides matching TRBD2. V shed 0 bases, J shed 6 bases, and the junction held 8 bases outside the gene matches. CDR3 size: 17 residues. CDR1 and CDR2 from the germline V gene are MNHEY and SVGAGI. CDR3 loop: CASSYSRRGGPAGELFF. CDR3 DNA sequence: TGTGCCAGCAGTTACTCTCGGCGGGGGGGCCCCGCCGGGGAGCTGTTTTTT.

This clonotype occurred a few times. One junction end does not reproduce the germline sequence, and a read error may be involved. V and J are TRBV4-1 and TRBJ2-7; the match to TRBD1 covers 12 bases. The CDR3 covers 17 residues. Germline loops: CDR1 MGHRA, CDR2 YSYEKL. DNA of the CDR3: TGCGCCAGCAGCCAAGGGGACGGGACAGGGGGCTCCCACGAGCAGTACTTC. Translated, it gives CASSQGDGTGGSHEQYF.

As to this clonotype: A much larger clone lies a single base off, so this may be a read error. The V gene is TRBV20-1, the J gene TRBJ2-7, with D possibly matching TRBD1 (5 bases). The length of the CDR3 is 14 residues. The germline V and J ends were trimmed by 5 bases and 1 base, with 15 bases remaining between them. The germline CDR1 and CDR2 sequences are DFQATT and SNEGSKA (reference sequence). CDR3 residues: CSAQTAFGSYEQYF. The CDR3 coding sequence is TGCAGTGCTCAGACAGCCTTTGGGTCCTACGAGCAGTACTTC.

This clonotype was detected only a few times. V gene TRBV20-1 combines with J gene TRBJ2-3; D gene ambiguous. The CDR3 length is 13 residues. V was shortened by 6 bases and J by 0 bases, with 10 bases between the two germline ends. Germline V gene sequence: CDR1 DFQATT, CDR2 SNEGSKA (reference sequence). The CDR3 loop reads CSAPRSSTDTQYF. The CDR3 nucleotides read TGCAGTGCCCCACGGTCTAGCACAGATACGCAGTATTTT.

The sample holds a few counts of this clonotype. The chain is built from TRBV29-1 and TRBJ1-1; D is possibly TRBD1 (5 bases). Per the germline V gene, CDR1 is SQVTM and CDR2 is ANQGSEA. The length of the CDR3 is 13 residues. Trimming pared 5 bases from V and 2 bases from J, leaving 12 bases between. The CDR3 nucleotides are TGCAGCGTTCTCGACAGTCTTAACACTGAAGCTTTCTTT. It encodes CSVLDSLNTEAFF.

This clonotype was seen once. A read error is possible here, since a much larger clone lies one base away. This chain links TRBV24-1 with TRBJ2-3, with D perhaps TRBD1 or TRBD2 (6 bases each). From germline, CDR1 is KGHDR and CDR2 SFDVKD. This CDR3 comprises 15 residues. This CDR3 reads CAASEGAGEADTQYF. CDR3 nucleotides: TGTGCCGCCAGTGAAGGGGCAGGGGAGGCAGATACGCAGTATTTT.

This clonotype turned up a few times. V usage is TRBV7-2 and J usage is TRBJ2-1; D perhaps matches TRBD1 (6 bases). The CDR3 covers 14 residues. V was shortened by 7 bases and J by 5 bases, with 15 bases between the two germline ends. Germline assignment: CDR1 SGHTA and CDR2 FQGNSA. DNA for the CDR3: TGTGCCAGCATCAGATGGGGGCTAGACAATGAGCAGTTCTTC. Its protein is CASIRWGLDNEQFF.

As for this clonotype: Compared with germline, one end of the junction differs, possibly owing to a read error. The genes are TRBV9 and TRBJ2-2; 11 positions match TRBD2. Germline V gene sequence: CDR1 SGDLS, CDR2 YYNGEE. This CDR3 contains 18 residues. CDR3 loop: CASSVATVGLAGTGERFF. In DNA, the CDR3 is TGTGCCAGCAGCGTAGCAACGGTCGGACTAGCGGGTACCGGGGAGCGGTTTTTT.

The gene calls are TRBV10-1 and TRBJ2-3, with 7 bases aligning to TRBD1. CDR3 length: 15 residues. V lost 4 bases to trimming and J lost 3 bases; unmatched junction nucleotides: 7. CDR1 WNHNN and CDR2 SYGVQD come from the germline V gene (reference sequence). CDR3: CASSGDSGSTDTQYF. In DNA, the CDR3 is TGCGCCAGCAGTGGGGACAGTGGTAGTACAGATACGCAGTATTTT.

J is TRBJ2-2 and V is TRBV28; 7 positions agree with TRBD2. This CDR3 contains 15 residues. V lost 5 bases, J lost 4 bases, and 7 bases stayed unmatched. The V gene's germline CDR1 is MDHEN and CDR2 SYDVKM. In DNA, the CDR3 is TGTGCCAGCAGTCCACTCTGGGGGGGCACCGGGGAGCTGTTTTTT. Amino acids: CASSPLWGGTGELFF.